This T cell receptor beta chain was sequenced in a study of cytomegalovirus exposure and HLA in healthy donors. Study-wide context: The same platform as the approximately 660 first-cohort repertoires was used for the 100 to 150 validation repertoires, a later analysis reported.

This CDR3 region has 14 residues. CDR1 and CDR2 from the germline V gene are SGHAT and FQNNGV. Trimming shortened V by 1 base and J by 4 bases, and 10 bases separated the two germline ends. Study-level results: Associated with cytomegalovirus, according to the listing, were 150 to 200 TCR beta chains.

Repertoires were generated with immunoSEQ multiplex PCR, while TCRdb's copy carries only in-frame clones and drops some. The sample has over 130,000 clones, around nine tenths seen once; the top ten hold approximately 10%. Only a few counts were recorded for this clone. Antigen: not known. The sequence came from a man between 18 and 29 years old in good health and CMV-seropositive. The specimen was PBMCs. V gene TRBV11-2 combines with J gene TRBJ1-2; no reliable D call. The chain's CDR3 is CASSLVSGSYGYTF. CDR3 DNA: TGTGCCAGCAGCTTAGTGAGCGGCAGCTATGGCTACACCTTC.